The clone carrying this T cell receptor beta chain occurred a few times. No antigen is known for it. The sample comes from a study of early T cells in non-severe SARS-CoV-2 infection. Study-level background: The sequenced material was bulk RNA from unsorted whole blood, and its chains were unpaired.

TCRdb recomputed calls from the 5' RACE reads with MiXCR, one row per CDR3 protein. Found here are approximately 75,000 distinct CDR3 sequences, around 15% of them singletons; the top ten hold 3.9%. Whole-study results and caveats: CD4 and private specificities were missed by VDJdb matching, which favored anti-spike CD8 responses.

Losses at the gene ends were 6 bases for V and 6 bases for J; bases not matched to a gene: 8. The length of the CDR3 is 14 residues. Germline CDR1 and CDR2: MNHEY and SVGEGT. Source: whole blood, taken at baseline. The clonotype comes from an adult who was a healthcare worker with PCR-confirmed SARS-CoV-2 infection or an uninfected control (not recorded which). The chain uses TRBV6-2 or TRBV6-3 and TRBJ2-5; 9 bases are a match to TRBD2. CDR3 sequence (DNA): TGTGCCAGCAGCCCTATAGCGGGAGCCAAGACCCAGTACTTC. Translation gives CASSPIAGAKTQYF.